This passage covers 27 T cell receptor beta chains from one sample sequenced in a study of shared clonotypes between healthy human individuals. Clones were sequenced by immunoSEQ multiplex PCR, and TCRdb holds only the in-frame ones, with some missing. The repertoire holds just over 2,000,000 clones, with 85% to 95% as singletons. The naive CD8 fraction comprised CD45RO-negative cells positively selected for CCR7 and excluded terminally differentiated effector memory CD45RA+ cells. Specimen: naive CD8+ T cells sorted from blood. These receptors were taken from a man aged 18 to 30 in good health.

The rearrangement joins TRBV6-1 to TRBJ1-2; 10 positions match TRBD1. CDR3 length: 13 amino acids. Germline loops: CDR1 MNHNS, CDR2 SASEGT. J gave up 6 bases and V 6 bases, and 4 bases lay outside the gene matches. The CDR3 loop is CASRWTGGDGYTF. The CDR3 nucleotides are TGTGCCAGCAGATGGACAGGGGGTGATGGCTACACCTTC.

In the case of this clone: A read error may produce the germline difference seen at one junction end. The same CDR3 also results from other DNA sequences found in this sample. In DNA form, the CDR3 reads TGTGCTAGCAGCTTAGGAGACTACAATGAGCAGTTCTTC. Its protein product is CASSLGDYNEQFF. The chain is built from TRBV7-7 and TRBJ2-1; D remains unclear. The CDR3 is 13 amino acids. The V gene's germline CDR1 is SSHAT and CDR2 FNYEAQ (reference sequence).

This chain links TRBV14 with TRBJ1-6; D is possibly TRBD1 (5 bases). The CDR3 loop spans 13 amino acids. V was clipped by 2 bases and J by 9 bases, with 8 bases between them. CDR1 SGHDN and CDR2 FVKESK come from the germline V gene. The CDR3 bases are TGTGCCAGCAGCCAACTAGGGGTTTCACCCCTCCACTTT. Translating gives CASSQLGVSPLHF.

The gene calls are TRBV29-1 and TRBJ2-1; tentative D call: TRBD2 (6 bases). In germline, CDR1 is SQVTM, CDR2 ANQGSEA. The CDR3 is 13 residues long. Trimming stripped 7 bases from V and 4 bases from J, with 14 bases between. The CDR3 bases are TGCAGCGGGACTCCGGGAGATTACAATGAGCAGTTCTTC. Amino acids: CSGTPGDYNEQFF.

This chain's CDR3 is CASSLGTDLYTEAFF. DNA of the CDR3: TGTGCCAGCAGCTTAGGCACCGACTTGTACACTGAAGCTTTCTTT. The V gene is TRBV7-6, the J gene TRBJ1-1; no clear D. Germline V gene sequence: CDR1 SGHVS, CDR2 FNYEAQ. Trimming stripped 1 base from V and 3 bases from J, with 12 bases between. CDR3 length: 15 residues.

This clone was recorded once. V usage is TRBV18 and J usage is TRBJ1-2; 8 positions match TRBD1. The J segment lost 2 bases and the V segment lost 3 bases, leaving 8 bases of the junction unmatched. The CDR3 spans 16 residues. The germline gives CDR1 KGHSH, CDR2 LQKENI. CDR3 nucleotide sequence: TGTGCCAGCTCACCGATCCCGGGACAGGAAAACTATGGCTACACCTTC. Translation gives CASSPIPGQENYGYTF.

This clone was seen once. The V gene is TRBV10-3, the J gene TRBJ1-1, with 8 bases lining up with TRBD1. The CDR3 has 15 residues. V lost 7 bases, J lost 1 base, and 8 bases stayed unmatched. Germline-derived CDR1 and CDR2 are ENHRY and SYGVKD. DNA for the CDR3: TGTGCCATCAAAGCTGGACAGGGCACGAACACTGAAGCTTTCTTT. Translation: CAIKAGQGTNTEAFF.

The V gene is TRBV5-1, the J gene TRBJ1-5; TRBD1 matches at 9 bases. The CDR3 length is 15 residues. Germline CDR1 is SGHRS and CDR2 is YFSETQ. The V and J ends lost 4 bases and 4 bases, in that order; junction bases with no gene match: 6. CDR3 sequence (DNA): TGCGCCAGCAGCCTTCCGGGACAGGGAAATCAGCCCCAGCATTTT. It is translated as CASSLPGQGNQPQHF.

The CDR3 sequence: CASSLGFLRGEQFF. As DNA, the CDR3 is TGTGCCAGCAGCTTAGGTTTTCTGCGGGGTGAGCAGTTCTTC. This sequence joins TRBV13 and TRBJ2-1, with D perhaps TRBD2 (6 bases). The V end was cut by 0 bases, the J end by 9 bases, with 12 bases between. Germline CDR1 is PRHDT and CDR2 is FYEKMQ (reference sequence). The CDR3 extends over 14 amino acids.

The rearrangement links TRBV7-2 to TRBJ2-7, with 12 bases aligning to TRBD2. After removal of 4 bases from V and 3 bases from J, the junction contained 7 bases not matched to a gene. Germline lookup yields CDR1 SGHTA and CDR2 FQGNSA. The CDR3 is 16 amino acids. CDR3 coding DNA: TGTGCCAGCAGCTCGGGGACTAGCGGGTACTTCTACGAGCAGTACTTC. Translating gives CASSSGTSGYFYEQYF.

The chain has TRBV19 and TRBJ2-7, with TRBD2 identical over 8 bases. The CDR3 contains 15 residues. CDR1 LNHDA and CDR2 SQIVND come from the germline V gene (reference sequence). With 0 bases clipped from V and 4 bases from J, the junction kept 5 bases outside the gene matches. The CDR3 region is CASSIEPGLVYEQYF. CDR3 in DNA: TGTGCCAGTAGTATAGAACCGGGACTAGTTTACGAGCAGTACTTC.

The chain couples TRBV4-1 to TRBJ2-7; 11 positions match TRBD1. The CDR3 covers 14 residues. V lost 1 base to trimming and J lost 6 bases; unmatched junction nucleotides: 2. Germline V CDR1 and CDR2: MGHRA, YSYEKL. CDR3 loop: CASSQVGQGAEQYF. The DNA of the CDR3 is TGCGCCAGCAGCCAAGTAGGACAGGGGGCCGAGCAGTACTTC.

The V gene is TRBV2, the J gene TRBJ1-2; TRBD1 might be the D (6 bases). There are 14 residues in the CDR3. Looked up from germline, CDR1 is SNHLY and CDR2 is FYNNEI. V was cut by 7 bases and J by 7 bases, with 19 bases left in between. The CDR3 reads CASTEQGPEGGYTF. The CDR3 bases are TGTGCCAGCACCGAACAGGGCCCCGAGGGTGGCTACACCTTC.

V is TRBV6-1 and J is TRBJ1-2, with D perhaps TRBD1 (6 bases). Germline CDR1 MNHNS, CDR2 SASEGT. The CDR3 is 16 residues long. Trimming removed 4 bases at V and 2 bases at J, with 17 bases between. The CDR3, as DNA: TGTGCCAGCAGTGCCAATCTTGCGGGGGGCAACTATGGCTACACCTTC. Amino acids: CASSANLAGGNYGYTF.

The rearrangement links TRBV5-8 to TRBJ2-3, with 9 bases aligning to TRBD2. Germline V gene lookup returns CDR1 SGHTS and CDR2 YDEGEE. The CDR3 covers 17 residues. With 0 bases clipped from V and 3 bases from J, the junction kept 8 bases outside the gene matches. CDR3 bases: TGTGCCAGCAGCTTGGAGGTGGCTAGCGGGAAGACAGATACGCAGTATTTT. This sequence encodes CASSLEVASGKTDTQYF.

The rearrangement joins TRBV6-5 to TRBJ2-7, with D perhaps TRBD1 (6 bases). The CDR3 length is 16 residues. CDR1 and CDR2 from the germline V gene are MNHEY and SVGAGI. V was cut by 1 base and J by 5 bases, with 18 bases left in between. The CDR3 protein is CASSYFVGGETNEQYF. DNA of the CDR3: TGTGCCAGCAGTTACTTTGTAGGGGGTGAGACAAACGAGCAGTACTTC.

This chain connects TRBV25-1 to TRBJ1-5; D remains ambiguous. The CDR3 runs 13 residues. Looked up from germline, CDR1 is MGHDK and CDR2 is SYGVNS. V was trimmed by 3 bases and J by 8 bases, leaving 11 bases between them. The chain's CDR3 is CASSDSFLEPQHF. The CDR3 bases are TGTGCCAGCAGTGATTCGTTTCTTGAGCCCCAGCATTTT.

Remarks on this clone: Different DNA sequences within this sample yield the same CDR3. The V gene is TRBV27, the J gene TRBJ2-7; perhaps TRBD2 as D (5 bases). The V gene's germline CDR1 is MNHEY and CDR2 SMNVEV (reference sequence). V was shortened by 3 bases and J by 0 bases, with 9 bases between the two germline ends. CDR3 size: 14 residues. Here the CDR3 DNA reads TGTGCCAGCAGTTTCACGGGGAGCTCCTACGAGCAGTACTTC. Protein sequence: CASSFTGSSYEQYF.

This chain joins TRBV6-1 and TRBJ1-4; 8 nucleotides line up with TRBD1. Germline V gene sequence: CDR1 MNHNS, CDR2 SASEGT. V shed 7 bases and J 7 bases; nucleotides not matched to a gene: 11. The CDR3 is 15 residues long. CDR3: CASNQETGVIEKLFF. CDR3 bases: TGTGCCAGCAACCAAGAGACAGGGGTTATTGAAAAACTGTTTTTT.

This chain links TRBV6-6 with TRBJ2-3; D tentatively reads TRBD1 or TRBD2 (6 bases each). Trimming pared 5 bases from V and 11 bases from J, leaving 14 bases between. The CDR3 loop spans 12 amino acids. CDR1 is MNHNY, CDR2 SVGAGI, per germline (reference sequence). Written as DNA, the CDR3 is TGTGCCAGCAGTACTGGGGGGACACAGCAGTATTTT. This sequence encodes CASSTGGTQQYF.

The chain carries TRBV27 and TRBJ2-7; D perhaps matches TRBD1 (6 bases). The V end lost 6 bases, the J end lost 2 bases, and 23 bases lay between the germline ends. This CDR3 is 17 amino acids long. Germline loops: CDR1 MNHEY, CDR2 SMNVEV (reference sequence). The CDR3 protein is CASSLQNPGQAAYEQYF. CDR3 nucleotide sequence: TGTGCCAGCAGCCTCCAGAATCCGGGACAAGCAGCCTACGAGCAGTACTTC.

The V call is TRBV7-9, the J call TRBJ1-1, with D unclear. V gave up 6 bases and J gave up 2 bases, with 19 bases separating them. Germline V gene sequence: CDR1 SEHNR, CDR2 FQNEAQ (reference sequence). This CDR3 spans 16 amino acids. The DNA for the CDR3 is TGTGCCAGCAGACCAGAGGGATTGAGCGTTAACACTGAAGCTTTCTTT. Translating it yields CASRPEGLSVNTEAFF.

The V call is TRBV7-9, the J call TRBJ2-7; D is perhaps TRBD2 (5 bases). This CDR3 is 15 amino acids long. V lost 3 bases, J lost 6 bases, and 18 bases lay in between. The V gene's germline CDR1 is SEHNR and CDR2 FQNEAQ (reference sequence). CDR3 amino acids: CASSFFAGSLGEQYF. The CDR3 DNA is TGTGCCAGCAGCTTTTTTGCTGGGAGTCTCGGCGAGCAGTACTTC.

The genes are TRBV19 and TRBJ1-2, with TRBD1 as a possible D gene (5 bases). The V end was cut by 1 base, the J end by 4 bases, with 16 bases between. The CDR3 contains 16 residues. CDR1 is LNHDA and CDR2 is SQIVND in the germline V gene (reference sequence). CDR3 region: CASSIVGDSLSYGYTF. Here the CDR3 DNA reads TGTGCCAGTAGTATAGTAGGGGACTCCCTCTCCTATGGCTACACCTTC.

The rearrangement uses TRBV6-5 and TRBJ2-2, with TRBD2 as a possible D gene (6 bases). The length of the CDR3 is 15 residues. With 2 bases removed from V and 5 bases from J, the gap between germline ends came to 12 bases. The germline CDR1 and CDR2 sequences are MNHEY and SVGAGI. CDR3 residues: CASSYNFGGTGELFF. The CDR3, as DNA: TGTGCCAGCAGTTACAATTTTGGGGGGACCGGGGAGCTGTTTTTT.

The genes are TRBV28 and TRBJ1-2; 7 bases match TRBD1. V trimming: 2 bases; J trimming: 2 bases; junction bases outside the gene matches: 5. The germline gives CDR1 MDHEN, CDR2 SYDVKM. The CDR3 consists of 15 residues. DNA of the CDR3: TGTGCCAGCAGTTTAAGCGGGACAGTAAACTATGGCTACACCTTC. This translates into CASSLSGTVNYGYTF.

The gene calls are TRBV27 and TRBJ2-1; D is unresolved. Germline V gives CDR1 MNHEY, CDR2 SMNVEV (reference sequence). V lost 5 bases and J lost 5, with 7 bases in between. The CDR3 contains 12 residues. The CDR3, as DNA: TGTGCCAGCAGTCGTCTGGACAATGAGCAGTTCTTC. This gives the protein CASSRLDNEQFF.